This T cell receptor (beta chain) was identified in a study of T cell repertoires in cytomegalovirus infection. Concerning this clonotype itself: What it binds is not known.

TCRdb re-called the reads through MiXCR, storing one row per CDR3 protein. The data show some 500,000 distinct CDR3 sequences, 40% seen once. The CDR3 runs 15 residues. Deletions cut 4 bases from V and 2 bases from J, with 12 bases between. The specimen comprised cultured PBMCs, sampled from culture after CMV antigen stimulation. The clonotype was recovered from a human donor in good health (CMV status not recorded). Some clones in this sample may be carry-over from other donors' samples. V usage is TRBV12-3 or TRBV12-4 and J usage is TRBJ1-5, with D unresolved. In nucleotides, the CDR3 is TGTGCCAGCAGTTCCCGTCGAGGTGGCAATCAGCCCCAGCATTTT. Protein product: CASSSRRGGNQPQHF.